This is a list of T cell receptor beta chains from one sample in a study of blood T cell repertoires in COVID-19. TCRdb keeps only in-frame clones here, not all; method: immunoSEQ multiplex PCR. The sample carries fewer than 400,000 clones, about 90% recorded once. The sequenced sample was PBMCs or T cells enriched from blood (not recorded which). The receptors shown here come from a man under 40 who had recovered from COVID-19. Both conserved end residues are part of each CDR3. A D gene is named only where the DNA matches it firmly.

j_gene | v_gene | d_gene | CDR3aa
TRBJ2-3 | TRBV5-4 | . | CASSLASVRTDTQYF
TRBJ1-6 | TRBV28 | TRBD1 | CASSYRQGRDSPLHF
TRBJ2-7 | TRBV11-1 | TRBD2 | CASSPGGNPSYEQYF
TRBJ2-7 | TRBV5-1 | TRBD1 | CASSIYTGTGFSDEQYF
TRBJ2-1 | TRBV3-1/TRBV3-2 | . | CASSQGPSDEQFF
TRBJ2-1 | TRBV9 | TRBD2 | CASSVVSSGGGEQFF
TRBJ2-3 | TRBV5-1 | TRBD1 | CASSMDRDTDTQYF
TRBJ1-1 | TRBV14 | . | CASSQDRVGTEAFF
TRBJ2-5 | TRBV6-6 | . | CASSTGLTQETQYF
TRBJ2-1 | TRBV7-9 | . | CASSLAAGPNEQFF
TRBJ1-2 | TRBV28 | . | CASSLGASNYGYTF
TRBJ2-1 | TRBV5-1 | . | CASSLAGSGSGRGEQFF
TRBJ2-7 | TRBV7-3 | TRBD2 | CASSSGTSREQYF
TRBJ2-3 | TRBV4-1 | . | CASSLRDSLPDTQYF
TRBJ2-3 | TRBV30 | TRBD2 | CAGDSGGAADTQYF
TRBJ2-1 | TRBV19 | TRBD2 | CASRALWTSGAYNEQFF
TRBJ2-1 | TRBV7-2 | . | CASSLGRDNEQFF
TRBJ2-3 | TRBV5-1 | TRBD2 | CASRAGALSSTDTQYF
TRBJ1-2 | TRBV27 | . | CASSFVGSLMGYGYTF
TRBJ1-3 | TRBV9 | . | CASSVDEYSGNTIYF
TRBJ1-2 | TRBV7-6 | . | CASSQTVNYGYTF
TRBJ1-5 | TRBV27 | . | CASSPSGGYSNQPQHF
TRBJ1-2 | TRBV6-1 | . | CASSDSPGFVSNYGYTF
TRBJ1-1 | TRBV6-5 | . | CASSPQGRANTEAFF
TRBJ1-3 | TRBV12-3/TRBV12-4 | . | CASSLQNTIYF
TRBJ1-2 | TRBV19 | . | CASTSGIGYTF
TRBJ2-2 | TRBV6-5 | . | CASSYDTRTGELFF
TRBJ1-4 | TRBV3-1/TRBV3-2 | TRBD1 | CASSQGTGRNEKLFF
TRBJ1-3 | TRBV28 | . | CASSRGGLSSGNTIYF
TRBJ2-3 | TRBV27 | TRBD2 | CASSLRRRPLAGDHADTQYF
TRBJ1-1 | TRBV5-1 | . | CASSPGPTEIHTEAFF
TRBJ2-1 | TRBV28 | TRBD2 | CASSSPSGGANEQFF
TRBJ2-7 | TRBV7-6 | TRBD1 | CASSLGTGTGGYEQYF
TRBJ2-7 | TRBV13 | . | CASSSGHRRWEQYF
TRBJ2-3 | TRBV19 | . | CASSIARMELTDTQYF
TRBJ1-4 | TRBV6-5 | . | CASSFMTGPNEKLFF
TRBJ2-1 | TRBV29-1 | . | CSAESLRGQISYNEQFF
TRBJ1-3 | TRBV28 | TRBD1 | CASSETGGSGNTIYF
TRBJ1-2 | TRBV14 | . | CASSRFARDNYGYTF
TRBJ2-1 | TRBV18 | TRBD1 | CASSPWDRGINNEQFF
TRBJ2-7 | TRBV7-6 | . | CASSSSGGRVTYYEQYF
TRBJ2-7 | TRBV28 | TRBD1 | CGAATGGLAQYF
TRBJ1-2 | TRBV6-5 | . | CASGRTASGYTF
TRBJ1-1 | TRBV5-4 | . | CASSSPGNPFEAFF
TRBJ1-2 | TRBV7-3 | . | CASSPTTGNYGYTF
TRBJ2-7 | TRBV2 | . | CASSSTIRSYEQYF
TRBJ2-7 | TRBV7-9 | . | CASSPETYEQYF
TRBJ1-2 | TRBV27 | TRBD1 | CASTSTGGYGYTF
TRBJ2-2 | TRBV4-1 | TRBD2 | CASSQEIAGVGGELFF